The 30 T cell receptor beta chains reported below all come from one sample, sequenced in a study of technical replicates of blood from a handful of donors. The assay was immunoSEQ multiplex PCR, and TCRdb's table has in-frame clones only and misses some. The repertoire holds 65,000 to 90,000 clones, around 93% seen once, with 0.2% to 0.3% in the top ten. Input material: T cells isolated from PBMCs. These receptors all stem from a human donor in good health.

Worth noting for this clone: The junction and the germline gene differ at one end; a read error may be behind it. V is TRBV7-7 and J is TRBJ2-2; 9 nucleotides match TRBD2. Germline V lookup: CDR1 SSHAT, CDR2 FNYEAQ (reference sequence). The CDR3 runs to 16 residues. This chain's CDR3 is CASSNAKAGGTGELFF. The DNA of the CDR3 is TGTGCTAGCAGCAATGCAAAGGCGGGGGGGACCGGGGAGCTGTTTTTT.

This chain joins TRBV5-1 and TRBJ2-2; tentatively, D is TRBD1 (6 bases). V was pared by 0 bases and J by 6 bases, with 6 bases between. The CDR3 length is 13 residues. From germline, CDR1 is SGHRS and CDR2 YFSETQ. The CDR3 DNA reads TGCGCCAGCAGCTTGGGACAGGCCGGGGAGCTGTTTTTT. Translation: CASSLGQAGELFF.

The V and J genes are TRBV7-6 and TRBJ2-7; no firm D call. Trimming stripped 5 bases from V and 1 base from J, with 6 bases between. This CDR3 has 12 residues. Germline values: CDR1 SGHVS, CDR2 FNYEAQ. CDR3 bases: TGTGCCAGCAGCCCAGGATCCTACGAGCAGTACTTC. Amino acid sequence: CASSPGSYEQYF.

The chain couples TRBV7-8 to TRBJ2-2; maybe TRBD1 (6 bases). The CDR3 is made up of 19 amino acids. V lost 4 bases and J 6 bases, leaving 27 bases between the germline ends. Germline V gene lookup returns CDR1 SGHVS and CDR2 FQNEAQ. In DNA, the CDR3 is TGTGCCAGCAGCTCACCCCACCCCCTCAGCACAGGGAGCGCCGGGGAGCTGTTTTTT. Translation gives CASSSPHPLSTGSAGELFF.

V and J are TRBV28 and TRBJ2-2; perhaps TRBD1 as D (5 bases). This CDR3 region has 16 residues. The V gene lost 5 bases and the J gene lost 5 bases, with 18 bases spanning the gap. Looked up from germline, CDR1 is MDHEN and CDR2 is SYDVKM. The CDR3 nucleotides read TGTGCCAGCAGTCCCAGCAGGGCAGGGCGAACCGGGGAGCTGTTTTTT. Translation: CASSPSRAGRTGELFF.

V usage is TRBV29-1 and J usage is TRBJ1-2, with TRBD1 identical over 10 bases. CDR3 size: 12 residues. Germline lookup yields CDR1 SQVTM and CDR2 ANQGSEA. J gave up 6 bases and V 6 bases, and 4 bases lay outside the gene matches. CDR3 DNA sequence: TGCAGCGTGGGGGACAGGGGAGATGGCTACACCTTC. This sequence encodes CSVGDRGDGYTF.

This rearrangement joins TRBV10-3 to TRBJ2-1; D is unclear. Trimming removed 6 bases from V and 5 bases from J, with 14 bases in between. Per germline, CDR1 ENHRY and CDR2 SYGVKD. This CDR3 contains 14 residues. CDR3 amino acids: CAISARQTNNEQFF. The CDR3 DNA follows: TGTGCCATCAGCGCCCGTCAAACAAACAATGAGCAGTTCTTC.

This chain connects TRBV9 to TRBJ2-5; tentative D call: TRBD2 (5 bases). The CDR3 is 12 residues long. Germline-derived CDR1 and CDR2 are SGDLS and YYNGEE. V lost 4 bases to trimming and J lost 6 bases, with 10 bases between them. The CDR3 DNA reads TGTGCCAGCAGCTCCGGCGGGCAGACCCAGTACTTC. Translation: CASSSGGQTQYF.

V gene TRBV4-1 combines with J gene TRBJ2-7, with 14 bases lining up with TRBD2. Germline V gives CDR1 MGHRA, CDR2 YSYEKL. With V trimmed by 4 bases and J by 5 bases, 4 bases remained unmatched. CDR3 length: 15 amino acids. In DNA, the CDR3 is TGCGCCAGCAGCCGGGGACTAGCGGGAGTTGACGAGCAGTACTTC. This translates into CASSRGLAGVDEQYF.

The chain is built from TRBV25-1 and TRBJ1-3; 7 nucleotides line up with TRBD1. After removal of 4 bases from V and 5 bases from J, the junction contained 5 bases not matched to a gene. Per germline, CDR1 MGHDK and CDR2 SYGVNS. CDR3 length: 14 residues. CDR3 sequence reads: CASSVQGGRNTIYF. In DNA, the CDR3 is TGTGCCAGCAGTGTTCAGGGGGGACGAAACACCATATATTTT.

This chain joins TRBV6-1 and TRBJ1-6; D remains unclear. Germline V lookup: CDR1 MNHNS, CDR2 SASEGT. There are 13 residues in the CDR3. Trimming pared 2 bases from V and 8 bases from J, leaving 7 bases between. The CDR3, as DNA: TGTGCCAGCAGTGAAAGTGCGGATTCACCCCTCCACTTT. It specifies CASSESADSPLHF.

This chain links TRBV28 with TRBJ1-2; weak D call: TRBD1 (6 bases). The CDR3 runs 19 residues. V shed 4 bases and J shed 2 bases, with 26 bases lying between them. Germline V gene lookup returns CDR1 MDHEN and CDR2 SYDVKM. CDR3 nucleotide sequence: TGTGCCAGCAGTTACTTCTCACTGGACCCAGGGGACGACAACTATGGCTACACCTTC. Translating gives CASSYFSLDPGDDNYGYTF.

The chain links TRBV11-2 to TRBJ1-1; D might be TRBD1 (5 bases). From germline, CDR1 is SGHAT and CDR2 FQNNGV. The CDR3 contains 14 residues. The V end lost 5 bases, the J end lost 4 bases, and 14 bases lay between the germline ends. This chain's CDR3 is CASSTQQGSTEAFF. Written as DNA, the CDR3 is TGTGCCAGCAGCACCCAGCAGGGAAGCACTGAAGCTTTCTTT.

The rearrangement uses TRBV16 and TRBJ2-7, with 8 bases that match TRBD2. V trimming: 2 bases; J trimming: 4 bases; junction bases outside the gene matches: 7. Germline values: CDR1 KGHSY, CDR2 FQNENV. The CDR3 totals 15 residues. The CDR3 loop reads CASSQRGGRGYEQYF. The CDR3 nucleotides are TGTGCCAGCAGCCAACGCGGGGGGCGGGGATACGAGCAGTACTTC.

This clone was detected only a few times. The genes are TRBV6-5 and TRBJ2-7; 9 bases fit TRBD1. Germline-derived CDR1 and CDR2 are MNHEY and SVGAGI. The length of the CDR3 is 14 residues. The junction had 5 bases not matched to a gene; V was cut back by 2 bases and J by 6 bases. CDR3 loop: CASSYRDRVSEQYF. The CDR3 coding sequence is TGTGCCAGCAGTTACCGGGACAGGGTGAGCGAGCAGTACTTC.

The CDR3 sequence is CASSYGGGQDEQFF. The CDR3 DNA is TGTGCCAGCAGTTACGGCGGAGGGCAGGATGAGCAGTTCTTC. The rearrangement links TRBV6-5 to TRBJ2-1; possibly TRBD2 for D (6 bases). There are 14 residues in the CDR3. CDR1 is MNHEY and CDR2 is SVGAGI in the germline V gene. Trimming cost V 2 bases and J 8 bases, with 13 bases left between them.

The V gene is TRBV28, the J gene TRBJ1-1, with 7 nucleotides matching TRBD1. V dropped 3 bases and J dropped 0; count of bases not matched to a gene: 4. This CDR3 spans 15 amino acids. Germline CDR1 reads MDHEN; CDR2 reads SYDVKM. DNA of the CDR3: TGTGCCAGCAGTTTCTTGACAGGGATGAACACTGAAGCTTTCTTT. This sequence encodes CASSFLTGMNTEAFF.

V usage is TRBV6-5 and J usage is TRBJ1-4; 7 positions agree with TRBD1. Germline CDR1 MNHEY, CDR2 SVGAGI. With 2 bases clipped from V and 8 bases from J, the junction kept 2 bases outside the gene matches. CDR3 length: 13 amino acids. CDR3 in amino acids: CASSYPGQEKLFF. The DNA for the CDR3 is TGTGCCAGCAGTTACCCGGGACAGGAAAAACTGTTTTTT.

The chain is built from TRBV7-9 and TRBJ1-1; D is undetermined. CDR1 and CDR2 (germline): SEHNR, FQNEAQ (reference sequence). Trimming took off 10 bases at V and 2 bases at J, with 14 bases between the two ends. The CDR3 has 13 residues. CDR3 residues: CATVIVANTEAFF. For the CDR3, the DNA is TGTGCCACCGTTATCGTAGCTAACACTGAAGCTTTCTTT. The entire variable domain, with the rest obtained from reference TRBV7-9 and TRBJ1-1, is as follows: DTGVSQNPRHKITKRGQNVTFRCDPISEHNRLYWYRQTLGQGPEFLTYFQNEAQLEKSRLLSDRFSAERPKGSFSTLEIQRTEQGDSAMYLCATVIVANTEAFFGQGTRLTVV.

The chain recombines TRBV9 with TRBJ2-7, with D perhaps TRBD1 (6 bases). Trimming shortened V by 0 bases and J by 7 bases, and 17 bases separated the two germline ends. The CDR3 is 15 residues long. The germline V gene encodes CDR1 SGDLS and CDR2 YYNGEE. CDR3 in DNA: TGTGCCAGCAGCGTAGAGGAAAACAGGGCTTGGGAGCAGTACTTC. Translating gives CASSVEENRAWEQYF.

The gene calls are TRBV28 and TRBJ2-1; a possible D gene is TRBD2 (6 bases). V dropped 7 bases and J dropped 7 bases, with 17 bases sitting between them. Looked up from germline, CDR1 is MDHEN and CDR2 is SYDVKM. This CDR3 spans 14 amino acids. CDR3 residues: CASTLEGRENEQFF. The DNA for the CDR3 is TGTGCCAGCACCTTGGAGGGGAGAGAGAATGAGCAGTTCTTC.

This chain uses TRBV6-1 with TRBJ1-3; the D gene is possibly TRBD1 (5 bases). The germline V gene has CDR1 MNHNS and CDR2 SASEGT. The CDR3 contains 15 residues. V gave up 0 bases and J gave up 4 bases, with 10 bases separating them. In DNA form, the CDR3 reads TGTGCCAGCAGTGAAGCGGGGCCCCCCGGAAACACCATATATTTT. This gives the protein CASSEAGPPGNTIYF.

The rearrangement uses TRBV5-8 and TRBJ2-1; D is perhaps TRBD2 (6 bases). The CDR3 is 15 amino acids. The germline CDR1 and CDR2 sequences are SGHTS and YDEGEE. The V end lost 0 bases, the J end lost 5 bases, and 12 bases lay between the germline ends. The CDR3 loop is CASSLGAGRHNEQFF. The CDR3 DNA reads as TGTGCCAGCAGCTTGGGGGCGGGACGCCACAATGAGCAGTTCTTC. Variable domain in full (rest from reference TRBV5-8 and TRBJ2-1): EAGVTQSPTHLIKTRGQQATLRCSPISGHTSVYWYQQALGLGLQFLLWYDEGEERNRGNFPPRFSGRQFPNYSSELNVNALELEDSALYLCASSLGAGRHNEQFFGPGTRLTVL.

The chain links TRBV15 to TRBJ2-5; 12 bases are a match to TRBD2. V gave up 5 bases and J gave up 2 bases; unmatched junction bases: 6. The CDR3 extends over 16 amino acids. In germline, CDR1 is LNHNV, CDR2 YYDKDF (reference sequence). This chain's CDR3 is CATSGRLAGVQETQYF. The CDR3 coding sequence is TGTGCCACCAGCGGAAGACTAGCGGGGGTTCAAGAGACCCAGTACTTC.

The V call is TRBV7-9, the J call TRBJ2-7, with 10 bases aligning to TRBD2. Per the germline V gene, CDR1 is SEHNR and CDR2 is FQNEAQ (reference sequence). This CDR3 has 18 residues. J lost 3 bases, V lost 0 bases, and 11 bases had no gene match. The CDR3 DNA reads TGTGCCAGCAGCTTAGCGGACCCCGTACTAGCGGGAAACTACGAGCAGTACTTC. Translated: CASSLADPVLAGNYEQYF.

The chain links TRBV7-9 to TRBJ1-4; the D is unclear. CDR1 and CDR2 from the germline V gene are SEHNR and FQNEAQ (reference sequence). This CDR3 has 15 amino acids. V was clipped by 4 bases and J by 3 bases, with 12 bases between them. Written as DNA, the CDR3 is TGTGCCAGCAGCTCGTACAGAGATCCTAATGAAAAACTGTTTTTT. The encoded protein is CASSSYRDPNEKLFF.

This CDR3 reads CASLGRGPHEQYF. CDR3 bases: TGTGCCAGCTTGGGGCGGGGTCCCCACGAGCAGTACTTC. The J gene is TRBJ2-7, the V gene TRBV28; tentatively, D is TRBD2 (6 bases). V gave up 8 bases and J gave up 5 bases, with 16 bases separating them. Germline V lookup: CDR1 MDHEN, CDR2 SYDVKM. This CDR3 is built from 13 residues.

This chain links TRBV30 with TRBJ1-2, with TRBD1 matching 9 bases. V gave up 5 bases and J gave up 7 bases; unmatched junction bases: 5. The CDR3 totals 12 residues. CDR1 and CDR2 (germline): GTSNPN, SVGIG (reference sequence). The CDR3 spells CAWATGGVGYTF. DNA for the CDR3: TGTGCCTGGGCCACAGGGGGCGTTGGCTACACCTTC.

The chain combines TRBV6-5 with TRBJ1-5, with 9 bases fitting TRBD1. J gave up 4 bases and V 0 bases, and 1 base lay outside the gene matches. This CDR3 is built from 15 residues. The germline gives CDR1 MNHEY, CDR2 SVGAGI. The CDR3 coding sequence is TGTGCCAGCAGTTACTCGGGGACAGGGAATCAGCCCCAGCATTTT. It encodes CASSYSGTGNQPQHF.

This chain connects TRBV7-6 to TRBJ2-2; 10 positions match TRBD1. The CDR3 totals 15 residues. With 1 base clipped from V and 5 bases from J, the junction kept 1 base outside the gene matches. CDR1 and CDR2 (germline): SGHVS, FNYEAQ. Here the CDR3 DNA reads TGTGCCAGCAGCTTAGGGGACAGGGGTACCGGGGAGCTGTTTTTT. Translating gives CASSLGDRGTGELFF.